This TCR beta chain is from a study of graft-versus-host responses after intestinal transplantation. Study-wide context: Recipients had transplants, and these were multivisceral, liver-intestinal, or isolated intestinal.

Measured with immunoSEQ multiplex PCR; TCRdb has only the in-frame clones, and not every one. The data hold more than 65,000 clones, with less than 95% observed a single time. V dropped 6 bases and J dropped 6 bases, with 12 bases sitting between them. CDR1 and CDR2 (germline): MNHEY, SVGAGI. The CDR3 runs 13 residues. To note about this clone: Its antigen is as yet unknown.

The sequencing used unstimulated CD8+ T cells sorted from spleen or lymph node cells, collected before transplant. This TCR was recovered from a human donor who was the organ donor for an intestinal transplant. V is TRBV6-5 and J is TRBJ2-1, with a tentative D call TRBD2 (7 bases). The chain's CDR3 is CASSHRGANEQFF. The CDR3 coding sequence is TGTGCCAGCAGCCATCGGGGGGCCAATGAGCAGTTCTTC.